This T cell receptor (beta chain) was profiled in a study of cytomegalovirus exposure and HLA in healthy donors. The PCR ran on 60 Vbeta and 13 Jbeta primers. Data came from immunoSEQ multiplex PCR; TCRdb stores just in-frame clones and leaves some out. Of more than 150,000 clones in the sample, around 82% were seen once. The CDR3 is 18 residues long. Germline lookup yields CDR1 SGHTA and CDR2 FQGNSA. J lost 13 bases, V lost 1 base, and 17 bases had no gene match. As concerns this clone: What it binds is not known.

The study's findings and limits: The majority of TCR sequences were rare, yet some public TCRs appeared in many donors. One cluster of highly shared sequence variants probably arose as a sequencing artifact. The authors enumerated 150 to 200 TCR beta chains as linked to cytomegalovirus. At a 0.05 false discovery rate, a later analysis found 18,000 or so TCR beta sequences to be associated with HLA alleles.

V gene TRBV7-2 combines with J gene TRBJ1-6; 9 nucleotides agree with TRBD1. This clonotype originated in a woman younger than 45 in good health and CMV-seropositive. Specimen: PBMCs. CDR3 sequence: CASSLVWRTGASPTPLHF. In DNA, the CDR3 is TGTGCCAGCAGCTTAGTTTGGAGGACAGGGGCGTCCCCTACGCCCCTCCACTTT.